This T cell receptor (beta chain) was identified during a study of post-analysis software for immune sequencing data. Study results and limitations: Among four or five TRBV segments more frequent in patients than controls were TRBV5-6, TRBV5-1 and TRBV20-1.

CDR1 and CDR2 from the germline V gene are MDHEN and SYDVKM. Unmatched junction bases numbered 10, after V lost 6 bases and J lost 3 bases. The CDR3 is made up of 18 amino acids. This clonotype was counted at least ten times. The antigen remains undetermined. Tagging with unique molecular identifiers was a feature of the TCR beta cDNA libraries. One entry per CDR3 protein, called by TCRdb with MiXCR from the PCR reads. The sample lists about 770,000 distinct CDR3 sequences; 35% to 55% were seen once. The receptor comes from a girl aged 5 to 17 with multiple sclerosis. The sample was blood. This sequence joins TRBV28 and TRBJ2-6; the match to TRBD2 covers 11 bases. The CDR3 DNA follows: TGTGCCAGCAGCCCTACTAGCGGGAGTCTCCTTGGGGCCAACGTCCTGACTTTC. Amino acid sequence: CASSPTSGSLLGANVLTF.